These T cell receptor beta chains were read from a single sample in a study of early T cells in non-severe SARS-CoV-2 infection. From the 5' RACE reads, TCRdb called clonotypes with MiXCR, one entry per CDR3 protein. The table has about 69,000 distinct CDR3 sequences, around a tenth seen once. The source material was whole blood. Receptors were obtained from an adult who was a healthcare worker with PCR-confirmed SARS-CoV-2 infection or an uninfected control (not recorded which). CDR3s include the opening cysteine and the closing phenylalanine or tryptophan. Each record gives: V gene, clone size, J gene, D gene, CDR3 protein, CDR3 DNA. A D gene is named only where the DNA matches it firmly. Expanded clones are given a class, and other clones once, few, many or no size at all.

V: TRBV6-6
size: NA
J: TRBJ2-5
D: TRBD1
CDR3: CASSYLGQQETQYF
DNA: TGTGCCAGCAGTTACTTGGGACAGCAAGAGACCCAGTACTTC

V: TRBV4-1
size: NA
J: TRBJ2-1
D: TRBD2
CDR3: CASSRTSGSENEQFF
DNA: TGCGCCAGCAGCCGAACTAGCGGGAGTGAAAATGAGCAGTTCTTC

V: TRBV24-1
size: many
J: TRBJ1-2
D: TRBD1
CDR3: CATTDQTGAKSFTF
DNA: TGTGCCACCACCGATCAAACAGGGGCCAAGTCCTTCACCTTC

V: TRBV14
size: many
J: TRBJ2-3
D: TRBD2
CDR3: CASSPFRWSGGTDTQYF
DNA: TGTGCCAGCAGCCCATTTCGCTGGAGCGGGGGCACAGATACGCAGTATTTT

V: TRBV5-1
size: many
J: TRBJ1-1
D: NA
CDR3: CASSLVVGGEAFF
DNA: TGCGCCAGCAGCTTGGTTGTAGGGGGAGAAGCTTTCTTT

V: TRBV20-1
size: many
J: TRBJ2-1
D: NA
CDR3: CSARHGGSSYNEQFF
DNA: TGCAGTGCTAGGCACGGGGGAAGCTCCTACAATGAGCAGTTCTTC

V: TRBV20-1
size: medium-sized
J: TRBJ1-1
D: TRBD1
CDR3: CSASPPTGGKKAFF
DNA: TGCAGTGCTAGTCCCCCCACAGGGGGTAAGAAAGCTTTCTTT

V: TRBV6-5
size: many
J: TRBJ2-3
D: NA
CDR3: CASSSDSTFTDTQYF
DNA: TGTGCCAGCAGTTCGGACAGCACTTTCACAGATACGCAGTATTTT

V: TRBV6-2/TRBV6-3
size: many
J: TRBJ2-7
D: NA
CDR3: CASSYSMGEQYF
DNA: TGTGCCAGCAGTTACTCGATGGGCGAGCAGTACTTC

V: TRBV5-1
size: few
J: TRBJ2-3
D: NA
CDR3: CASSLTAGDTQYF
DNA: TGCGCCAGCAGCTTGACGGCGGGAGATACGCAGTATTTT

V: TRBV10-2
size: NA
J: TRBJ2-5
D: NA
CDR3: CASGPGQKETQYF
DNA: TGCGCCAGCGGCCCGGGACAAAAAGAGACCCAGTACTTC

V: TRBV24-1
size: many
J: TRBJ2-1
D: TRBD2
CDR3: CATSDTLRGLAGGGEQFF
DNA: TGTGCCACCAGTGATACCCTAAGGGGTCTAGCGGGAGGAGGTGAGCAGTTCTTC

V: TRBV20-1
size: NA
J: TRBJ2-7
D: NA
CDR3: CSAREWISGYEQYF
DNA: TGCAGTGCTAGAGAATGGATTAGCGGCTACGAGCAGTACTTC

V: TRBV9
size: many
J: TRBJ1-6
D: NA
CDR3: CASSVDDTYNSPLHF
DNA: TGTGCCAGCAGCGTCGACGACACCTATAATTCACCCCTCCACTTT

V: TRBV7-8
size: few
J: TRBJ2-3
D: NA
CDR3: CASSLVASKDTQYF
DNA: TGTGCCAGCAGCTTAGTTGCGTCGAAAGATACGCAGTATTTT

V: TRBV12-3/TRBV12-4
size: NA
J: TRBJ1-1
D: NA
CDR3: CASTQMQGRTEAFF
DNA: TGTGCCAGCACCCAAATGCAGGGGAGAACTGAAGCTTTCTTT

V: TRBV7-8
size: NA
J: TRBJ1-1
D: NA
CDR3: CASSLEATEAFF
DNA: TGTGCCAGCAGCTTGGAGGCCACTGAAGCTTTCTTT

V: TRBV14
size: many
J: TRBJ1-1
D: NA
CDR3: CASSLLGFESTEAFF
DNA: TGTGCCAGCAGCCTTCTCGGTTTTGAGAGCACTGAAGCTTTCTTT

V: TRBV20-1
size: few
J: TRBJ2-7
D: TRBD2
CDR3: CSGASGGAGVSEQYF
DNA: TGCAGTGGGGCTAGCGGGGGGGCCGGCGTCTCCGAGCAGTACTTC

V: TRBV5-8
size: many
J: TRBJ1-4
D: NA
CDR3: CASSLEATGSREKLFF
DNA: TGTGCCAGCAGCTTGGAAGCTACCGGGTCTAGGGAAAAACTGTTTTTT

V: TRBV29-1
size: many
J: TRBJ1-1
D: NA
CDR3: CSVDPGSTEAFF
DNA: TGCAGCGTTGATCCTGGGAGCACTGAAGCTTTCTTT

V: TRBV5-1
size: few
J: TRBJ2-6
D: NA
CDR3: CASTQRNGANVLTF
DNA: TGCGCCAGCACTCAGAGGAACGGGGCCAACGTCCTGACTTTC

V: TRBV10-3
size: NA
J: TRBJ2-3
D: NA
CDR3: CATQGTSTDTQYF
DNA: TGTGCCACCCAGGGAACTAGCACAGATACGCAGTATTTT

V: TRBV20-1
size: many
J: TRBJ2-3
D: NA
CDR3: CSARSERASTDTQYF
DNA: TGCAGTGCTAGAAGCGAGCGGGCTAGCACAGATACGCAGTATTTT

V: TRBV15
size: few
J: TRBJ1-4
D: TRBD1
CDR3: CATSIPGQGDEKLFF
DNA: TGTGCCACCAGCATACCGGGACAGGGTGATGAAAAACTGTTTTTT

V: TRBV5-1
size: many
J: TRBJ2-1
D: TRBD1
CDR3: CASSLQSSGGNEQFF
DNA: TGCGCCAGCAGCTTGCAGTCCTCAGGGGGCAATGAGCAGTTCTTC

V: TRBV3-1
size: NA
J: TRBJ1-5
D: NA
CDR3: CASSQDHGHYQPQHF
DNA: TGTGCCAGCAGCCAAGATCACGGGCACTATCAGCCCCAGCATTTT

V: TRBV7-9
size: many
J: TRBJ2-1
D: NA
CDR3: CASSLDLSWSGNEQFF
DNA: TGTGCCAGCAGCTTAGACCTCTCATGGAGCGGCAATGAGCAGTTCTTC

V: TRBV20-1
size: many
J: TRBJ1-1
D: NA
CDR3: CSARDLIGGGKPEAFF
DNA: TGCAGTGCTAGAGATCTGATAGGAGGGGGAAAACCCGAAGCTTTCTTT

V: TRBV6-1
size: few
J: TRBJ2-4
D: NA
CDR3: CASSSGTEIAKNIQYF
DNA: TGTGCCAGCAGTTCCGGGACTGAAATAGCCAAAAACATTCAGTACTTC

V: TRBV11-2
size: NA
J: TRBJ2-2
D: NA
CDR3: CASSLDGHNTGELFF
DNA: TGTGCCAGCAGCTTAGATGGGCACAACACCGGGGAGCTGTTTTTT

V: TRBV6-1
size: few
J: TRBJ2-7
D: NA
CDR3: CATLDTNYEQYF
DNA: TGTGCCACACTGGACACAAACTACGAGCAGTACTTC

V: TRBV18
size: many
J: TRBJ2-3
D: NA
CDR3: CASSPPLQLRPITDTQYF
DNA: TGTGCCAGCTCACCCCCGCTTCAGCTTCGACCTATCACAGATACGCAGTATTTT

V: TRBV6-6
size: many
J: TRBJ1-5
D: TRBD1
CDR3: CASKDRGNQPQHF
DNA: TGTGCCAGCAAAGACAGGGGTAATCAGCCCCAGCATTTT

V: TRBV5-1
size: many
J: TRBJ1-1
D: NA
CDR3: CASSSGPGGTEPFF
DNA: TGCGCCAGCAGTTCTGGGCCCGGGGGGACTGAACCTTTCTTT

V: TRBV20-1
size: many
J: TRBJ2-1
D: NA
CDR3: CSASQDVRIRSYNEQFF
DNA: TGCAGTGCTAGCCAAGACGTCAGAATTCGCTCCTACAATGAGCAGTTCTTC

V: TRBV21-1
size: many
J: TRBJ2-7
D: NA
CDR3: CASSQGRTYEQYF
DNA: TGTGCCAGCAGTCAGGGGAGGACCTACGAGCAGTACTTC

V: TRBV5-1
size: NA
J: TRBJ2-1
D: NA
CDR3: CASSSHIGNGEQFF
DNA: TGCGCCAGCAGCTCTCACATAGGTAACGGTGAGCAGTTCTTC

V: TRBV7-9
size: NA
J: TRBJ2-1
D: NA
CDR3: CASSLVPPRDNEQFF
DNA: TGTGCCAGCAGCTTAGTTCCCCCCCGCGACAATGAGCAGTTCTTC

V: TRBV7-2
size: few
J: TRBJ2-7
D: NA
CDR3: CASSLGQLSSYEQYF
DNA: TGTGCCAGCAGCTTAGGACAGCTGTCGTCCTACGAGCAGTACTTC

V: TRBV6-6
size: NA
J: TRBJ2-2
D: NA
CDR3: CASGTRQKNTGELFF
DNA: TGTGCCAGCGGAACCCGACAGAAGAACACCGGGGAGCTGTTTTTT

V: TRBV20-1
size: NA
J: TRBJ2-1
D: TRBD1
CDR3: CSARGGTGDNEQFF
DNA: TGCAGTGCTAGAGGGGGTACAGGGGACAATGAGCAGTTCTTC

V: TRBV5-5
size: many
J: TRBJ2-2
D: NA
CDR3: CASSLTDGELFF
DNA: TGTGCCAGCAGCTTGACAGACGGGGAGCTGTTTTTT

V: TRBV5-1
size: many
J: TRBJ1-6
D: NA
CDR3: CASSSGGTYNSPLHF
DNA: TGCGCCAGCAGCTCAGGAGGGACCTATAATTCACCCCTCCACTTT

V: TRBV6-2/TRBV6-3
size: NA
J: TRBJ2-7
D: TRBD2
CDR3: CASKREYHEQYF
DNA: TGTGCCAGCAAGCGGGAGTACCACGAGCAGTACTTC

V: TRBV18
size: few
J: TRBJ2-5
D: TRBD1
CDR3: CASSPYHRGRQTQYF
DNA: TGTGCCAGCTCACCCTATCACAGGGGCAGGCAGACCCAGTACTTC

V: TRBV5-6
size: many
J: TRBJ2-5
D: NA
CDR3: CASSFGLYQETQYF
DNA: TGTGCCAGCAGCTTCGGACTGTACCAAGAGACCCAGTACTTC

V: TRBV12-3/TRBV12-4
size: NA
J: TRBJ1-1
D: NA
CDR3: CASTYTEAFF
DNA: TGTGCCAGCACTTACACTGAAGCTTTCTTT

V: TRBV10-2
size: NA
J: TRBJ2-7
D: TRBD2
CDR3: CASRELAGGSEQYF
DNA: TGCGCCAGCAGGGAACTAGCGGGAGGAAGCGAGCAGTACTTC

V: TRBV2
size: few
J: TRBJ2-1
D: NA
CDR3: CASSVWSGAYNEQFF
DNA: TGTGCCAGCAGTGTTTGGTCGGGAGCTTACAATGAGCAGTTCTTC

V: TRBV7-9
size: many
J: TRBJ1-2
D: NA
CDR3: CASSLRQTGYTF
DNA: TGTGCCAGCAGCTTGCGACAGACTGGCTACACCTTC